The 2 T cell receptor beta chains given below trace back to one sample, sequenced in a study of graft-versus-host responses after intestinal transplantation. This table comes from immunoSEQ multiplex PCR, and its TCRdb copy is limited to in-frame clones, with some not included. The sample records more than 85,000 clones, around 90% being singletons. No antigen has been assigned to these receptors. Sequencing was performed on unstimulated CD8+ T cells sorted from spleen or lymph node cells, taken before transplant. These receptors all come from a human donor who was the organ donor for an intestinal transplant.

CDR3 region: CASSIGVAGRNEQFF. The CDR3 nucleotides are TGTGCCAGTAGTATAGGGGTAGCGGGACGCAATGAGCAGTTCTTC. The J gene is TRBJ2-1, the V gene TRBV19; TRBD2 agrees at 8 bases. CDR3 length: 15 residues. CDR1 is LNHDA and CDR2 is SQIVND in the germline V gene (reference sequence). Trimming at V came to 1 base and at J to 6 bases, leaving 5 bases not matched to a gene.

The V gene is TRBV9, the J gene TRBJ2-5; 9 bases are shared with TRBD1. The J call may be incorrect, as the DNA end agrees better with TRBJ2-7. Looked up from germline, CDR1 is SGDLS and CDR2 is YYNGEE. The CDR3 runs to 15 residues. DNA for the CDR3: TGTGCCAGCAGCTCCCAGACAGGGGGTTACTACGAGCAGTACTTC. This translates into CASSSQTGGYYEQYF.